One and the same sample provided the 2 T cell receptor beta chains below, sequenced in a study of blood T cell repertoires in COVID-19. Here immunoSEQ multiplex PCR was the method, and the copy in TCRdb shows in-frame clones only, minus some. The sample shows about 140,000 clones, around 89% of them seen only once. Sequenced: peripheral blood. The receptors here all came from a woman over 75 with acute or convalescent COVID-19.

This clone appeared a single time. The chain uses TRBV5-4 and TRBJ1-1, with D possibly TRBD1 on 6 matching bases. Trimming cost V 4 bases and J 3 bases, with 10 bases left between them. CDR3 size: 13 residues. The germline CDR1 and CDR2 sequences are SGHNT and YYREEE (reference sequence). DNA for the CDR3: TGTGCCAGCAGCGCCCAGGGGTACACTGAAGCTTTCTTT. Its protein is CASSAQGYTEAFF.

This clone occurred once. The rearrangement links TRBV7-2 to TRBJ1-2, with D possibly being TRBD1 (5 bases). Per the germline V gene, CDR1 is SGHTA and CDR2 is FQGNSA. V was trimmed by 1 base and J by 0 bases, leaving 15 bases between them. This CDR3 spans 17 amino acids. The CDR3 here is CASSLGWTTRANYGYTF. For the CDR3, the DNA is TGTGCCAGCAGCTTAGGATGGACAACGCGAGCTAACTATGGCTACACCTTC.